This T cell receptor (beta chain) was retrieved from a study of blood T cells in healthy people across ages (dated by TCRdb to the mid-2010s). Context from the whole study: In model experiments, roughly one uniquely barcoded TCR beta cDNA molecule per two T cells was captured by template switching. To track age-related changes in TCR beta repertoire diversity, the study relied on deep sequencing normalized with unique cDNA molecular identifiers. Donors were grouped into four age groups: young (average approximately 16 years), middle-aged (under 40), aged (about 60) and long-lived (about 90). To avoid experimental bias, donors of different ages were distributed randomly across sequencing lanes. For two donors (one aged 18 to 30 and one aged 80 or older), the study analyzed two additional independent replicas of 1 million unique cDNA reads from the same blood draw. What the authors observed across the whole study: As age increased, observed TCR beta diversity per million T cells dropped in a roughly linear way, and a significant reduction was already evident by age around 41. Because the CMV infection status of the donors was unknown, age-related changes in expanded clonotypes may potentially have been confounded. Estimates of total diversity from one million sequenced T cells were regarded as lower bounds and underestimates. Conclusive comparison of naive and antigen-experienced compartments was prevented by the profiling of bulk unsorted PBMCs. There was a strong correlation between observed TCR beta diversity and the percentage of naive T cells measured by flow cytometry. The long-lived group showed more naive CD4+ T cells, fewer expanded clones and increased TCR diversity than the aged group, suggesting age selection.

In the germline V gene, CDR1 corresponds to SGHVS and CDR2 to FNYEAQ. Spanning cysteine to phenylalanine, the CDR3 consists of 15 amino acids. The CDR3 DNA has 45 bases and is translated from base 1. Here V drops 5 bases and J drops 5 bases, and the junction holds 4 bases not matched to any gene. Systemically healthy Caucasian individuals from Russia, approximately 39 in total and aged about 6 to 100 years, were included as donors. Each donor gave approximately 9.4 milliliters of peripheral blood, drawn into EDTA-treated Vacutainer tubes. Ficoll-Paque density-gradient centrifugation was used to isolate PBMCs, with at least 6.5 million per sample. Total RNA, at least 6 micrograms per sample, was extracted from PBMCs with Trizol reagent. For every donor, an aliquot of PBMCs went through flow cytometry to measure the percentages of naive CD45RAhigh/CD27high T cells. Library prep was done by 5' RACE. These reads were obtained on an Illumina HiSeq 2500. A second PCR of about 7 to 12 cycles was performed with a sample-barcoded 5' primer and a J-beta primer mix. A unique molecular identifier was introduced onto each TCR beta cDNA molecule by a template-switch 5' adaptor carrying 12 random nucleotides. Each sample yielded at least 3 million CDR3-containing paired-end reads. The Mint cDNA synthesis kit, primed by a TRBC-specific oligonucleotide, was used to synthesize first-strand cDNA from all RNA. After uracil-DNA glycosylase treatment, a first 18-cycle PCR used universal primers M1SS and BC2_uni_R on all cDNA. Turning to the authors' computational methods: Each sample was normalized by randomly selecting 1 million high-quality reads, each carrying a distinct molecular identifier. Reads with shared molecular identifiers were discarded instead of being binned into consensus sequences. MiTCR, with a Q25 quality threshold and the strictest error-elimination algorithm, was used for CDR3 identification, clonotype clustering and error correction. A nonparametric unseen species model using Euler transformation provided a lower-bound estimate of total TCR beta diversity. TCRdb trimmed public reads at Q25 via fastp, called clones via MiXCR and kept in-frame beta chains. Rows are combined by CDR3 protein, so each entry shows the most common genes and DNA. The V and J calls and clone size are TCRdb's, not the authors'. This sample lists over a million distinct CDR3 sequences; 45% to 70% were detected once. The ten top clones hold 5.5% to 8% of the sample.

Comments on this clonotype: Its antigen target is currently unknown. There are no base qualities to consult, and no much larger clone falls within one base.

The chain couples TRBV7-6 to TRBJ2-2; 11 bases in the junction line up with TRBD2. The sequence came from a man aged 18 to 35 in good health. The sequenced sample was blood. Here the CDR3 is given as CASSHSGRGTGELFF. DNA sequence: TGTGCCAGCAGCCATAGCGGGAGGGGAACCGGGGAGCTGTTTTTT.